The 27 T cell receptor beta chains below were found in one sample sequenced in a study of CD8+ T cells in alopecia areata. Treatment here: oral pan-JAK inhibitor, 5-10 mg twice daily. Following RNA extraction, reverse transcription yielded cDNA that acted as the sequencing template. Clones were read by immunoSEQ multiplex PCR, and TCRdb kept only the in-frame ones, dropping some. This table holds some 190,000 clones, 60% to 70% found once. This specimen consisted of CD4+ T cells sorted from blood, obtained at week 4, from a patient treated with tofacitinib. The origin of the receptors is a human donor with alopecia areata.

This sequence joins TRBV5-1 and TRBJ2-5, with D perhaps matching TRBD2 (6 bases). Germline assignment: CDR1 SGHRS and CDR2 YFSETQ. Trimming pared 4 bases from V and 2 bases from J, leaving 15 bases between. The CDR3 spans 15 residues. CDR3 nucleotides: TGCGCCAGCAGCCGGGGGACGTCGGGGCAAGAGACCCAGTACTTC. This translates into CASSRGTSGQETQYF.

This clone has just one count. This same CDR3 is encoded by further DNA sequences in the sample. The chain couples TRBV7-9 to TRBJ2-7; TRBD2 agrees at 7 bases. Per the germline V gene, CDR1 is SEHNR and CDR2 is FQNEAQ (reference sequence). The CDR3 is 14 residues long. The junction had 1 base not matched to a gene; V was cut back by 2 bases and J by 0 bases. CDR3 protein: CASSLTGGSYEQYF. In DNA, the CDR3 is TGTGCCAGCAGCTTAACGGGGGGCTCCTACGAGCAGTACTTC.

The rearrangement links TRBV5-1 to TRBJ2-7; D is undetermined. Germline CDR1 and CDR2: SGHRS and YFSETQ. Trimming removed 4 bases at V and 6 bases at J, with 11 bases between. The length of the CDR3 is 12 residues. The DNA for the CDR3 is TGCGCCAGCAGCCCCCCTCCTGGCGAGCAGTACTTC. It codes for CASSPPPGEQYF.

This clone has just a few counts. The J gene is TRBJ1-1, the V gene TRBV30; D is uncertain. This CDR3 has 15 residues. Trimming pared 5 bases from V and 2 bases from J, leaving 18 bases between. Germline V gene sequence: CDR1 GTSNPN, CDR2 SVGIG (reference sequence). CDR3 in DNA: TGTGCCTGGGTTGGTGAAGCCGCTTATAACACTGAAGCTTTCTTT. It translates to CAWVGEAAYNTEAFF.

The chain combines TRBV4-1 with TRBJ1-5, with 10 bases lining up with TRBD1. This CDR3 is 17 amino acids long. V lost 5 bases, J lost 0 bases, and 7 bases stayed unmatched. Germline CDR1 and CDR2: MGHRA and YSYEKL. The chain's CDR3 is CASSGTGAFGSNQPQHF. Here the CDR3 DNA reads TGCGCCAGCAGCGGGACAGGGGCATTCGGTAGCAATCAGCCCCAGCATTTT.

This chain's CDR3 is CASSLTPQVFYEQYF. The DNA for the CDR3 is TGTGCCAGCAGCTTAACCCCACAGGTTTTCTACGAGCAGTACTTC. V usage is TRBV7-2 and J usage is TRBJ2-7; a possible D gene is TRBD1 (5 bases). V was shortened by 2 bases and J by 3 bases, with 14 bases between the two germline ends. The CDR3 runs 15 residues. The germline gives CDR1 SGHTA, CDR2 FQGNSA. Full variable domain (outside the CDR3, taken from reference TRBV7-2 and TRBJ2-7): GAGVSQSPSNKVTEKGKDVELRCDPISGHTALYWYRQSLGQGLEFLIYFQGNSAPDKSGLPSDRFSAERTGGSVSTLTIQRTQQEDSAVYLCASSLTPQVFYEQYFGPGTRLTVT.

Here the CDR3 DNA reads TGTGCCTGGATTAGTGGACAGGGGGCTCGTGGCTACACCTTC. This sequence encodes CAWISGQGARGYTF. The rearrangement uses TRBV30 and TRBJ1-2; 11 positions agree with TRBD1. The CDR3 is 14 residues long. V lost 4 bases and J lost 7; bases outside the gene matches: 8. Looked up from germline, CDR1 is GTSNPN and CDR2 is SVGIG (reference sequence).

The CDR3 bases are TGCACCAGCAGCCAAGATATCAAACTACTCACCGAAGATAGCTCCTACAATGAGCAGTTCTTC. Translated: CTSSQDIKLLTEDSSYNEQFF. The chain has TRBV1 and TRBJ2-1; the table's D call TRBD2 went unverified against the DNA. TRBV1 corresponds to a pseudogene. The CDR3 sequence is 21 residues long.

This clone occurred a few times. The V and J genes are TRBV28 and TRBJ2-7; D is uncertain. Trimming took off 6 bases at V and 5 bases at J, with 11 bases between the two ends. Germline CDR1 MDHEN, CDR2 SYDVKM. The CDR3 consists of 12 residues. The CDR3 bases are TGTGCCAGCAGCCCTCTCTGGGACGAGCAGTACTTC. Its protein is CASSPLWDEQYF.

V usage is TRBV4-3 and J usage is TRBJ2-1, with TRBD1 as a possible D gene (5 bases). The V gene's germline CDR1 is LGHNA and CDR2 YSLEER. The V end lost 1 base, the J end lost 16 bases, and 17 bases lay between the germline ends. This CDR3 region has 13 residues. The CDR3 bases are TGCGCCAGCAGCCAAGGTCCTGGTCAGGGTACATTCTTC. This gives the protein CASSQGPGQGTFF.

The chain joins TRBV2 to TRBJ2-1; D possibly corresponds to TRBD2 (6 bases). The CDR3 is 13 residues long. CDR1 is SNHLY, CDR2 FYNNEI, per germline. Trimming took 4 bases from V and 8 from J, leaving 12 bases between them. The CDR3 loop is CASSVRGLDEQFF. The CDR3 DNA follows: TGTGCCAGCAGTGTTCGGGGGTTGGATGAGCAGTTCTTC. Based on the CDR3 plus reference TRBV2 and TRBJ2-1, the full variable domain is EPEVTQTPSHQVTQMGQEVILRCVPISNHLYFYWYRQILGQKVEFLVSFYNNEISEKSEIFDDQFSVERPDGSNFTLKIRSTKLEDSAMYFCASSVRGLDEQFFGPGTRLTVL.

The genes are TRBV2 and TRBJ2-3, with TRBD1 matching 7 bases. Looked up from germline, CDR1 is SNHLY and CDR2 is FYNNEI. The CDR3 length is 14 residues. The ends lost 4 bases at V and 2 bases at J; junction bases unmatched: 3. The CDR3 bases are TGTGCCAGCAGTGGGGACAGAGTCACAGATACGCAGTATTTT. Its translation is CASSGDRVTDTQYF.

This clone appeared a few times. The chain joins TRBV9 to TRBJ2-7, with D possibly being TRBD2 (5 bases). The CDR3 extends over 14 amino acids. Trimming took off 2 bases at V and 3 bases at J, with 12 bases between the two ends. CDR1 and CDR2 (germline): SGDLS, YYNGEE. This CDR3 is CASSVEAGNYEQYF. The CDR3 DNA is TGTGCCAGCAGCGTCGAGGCCGGGAACTACGAGCAGTACTTC.

The rearrangement links TRBV4-1 to TRBJ1-5, with TRBD1 identical over 8 bases. Germline V CDR1 and CDR2: MGHRA, YSYEKL. J lost 7 bases, V lost 3 bases, and 5 bases had no gene match. The CDR3 is made up of 14 amino acids. The chain's CDR3 is CASSQDRASQPQHF. In DNA, the CDR3 is TGCGCCAGCAGCCAGGACAGGGCTAGCCAGCCCCAGCATTTT.

V is TRBV29-1 and J is TRBJ1-3; 9 bases agree with TRBD1. CDR3 length: 15 residues. Germline CDR1 reads SQVTM; CDR2 reads ANQGSEA. The ends lost 5 bases at V and 0 bases at J; junction bases unmatched: 5. CDR3 coding DNA: TGCAGCGTTTCTCCGGGACAGGGCTCTGGAAACACCATATATTTT. Protein: CSVSPGQGSGNTIYF.

The rearrangement links TRBV7-2 to TRBJ1-1; TRBD1 aligns across 9 bases. Germline V gene data show CDR1 as SGHTA and CDR2 as FQGNSA. This CDR3 has 17 residues. Trimming removed 1 base from V and 4 bases from J; junction bases left unmatched: 10. DNA for the CDR3: TGTGCCAGCAGCTTAGTGGTGACAGGGGGTTTTAGCACTGAAGCTTTCTTT. This encodes CASSLVVTGGFSTEAFF.

On this clone: A junction end diverges from the germline sequence, so it may reflect a read error. J is TRBJ2-7 and V is TRBV5-1; 8 bases fit TRBD1. Germline CDR1 is SGHRS and CDR2 is YFSETQ. The CDR3 runs to 14 residues. The CDR3: CASRQGTGGYEQYF. The CDR3 DNA follows: TGTGCCAGCAGACAGGGGACAGGAGGCTACGAGCAGTACTTC.

This chain joins TRBV30 and TRBJ1-2, with a tentative D call TRBD1 (5 bases). Between the trimmed V and J ends, which lost 2 bases and 4 bases, there was a span of 14 bases. CDR1 is GTSNPN and CDR2 is SVGIG in the germline V gene (reference sequence). The CDR3 has 14 residues. CDR3 amino acids: CAWSPGRFSYGYTF. CDR3 bases: TGTGCCTGGAGTCCGGGGCGTTTCAGCTATGGCTACACCTTC. Together with reference TRBV30 and TRBJ1-2, the CDR3 gives the full variable domain: SQTIHQWPATLVQPVGSPLSLECTVEGTSNPNLYWYRQAAGRGLQLLFYSVGIGQISSEVPQNLSASRPQDRQFILSSKKLLLSDSGFYLCAWSPGRFSYGYTFGSGTRLTVV.

The genes are TRBV29-1 and TRBJ1-1, with D perhaps matching TRBD1 (6 bases). The CDR3 totals 12 residues. From germline, CDR1 is SQVTM and CDR2 ANQGSEA. Trimming removed 8 bases from V and 5 bases from J, with 15 bases in between. This CDR3 is CSLRRGETEAFF. CDR3 sequence (DNA): TGCAGCCTCCGTAGGGGGGAGACTGAAGCTTTCTTT.

The chain uses TRBV29-1 and TRBJ2-1, with 7 positions matching TRBD2. The germline gives CDR1 SQVTM, CDR2 ANQGSEA. The CDR3 is 13 amino acids. V trimming: 4 bases; J trimming: 9 bases; junction bases outside the gene matches: 9. The CDR3 sequence is CSVAGSGKSEQFF. For the CDR3, the DNA is TGCAGCGTTGCGGGAAGCGGGAAAAGTGAGCAGTTCTTC.

The chain uses TRBV30 and TRBJ2-1; the match to TRBD2 covers 8 bases. The V and J ends lost 3 bases and 5 bases, in that order; junction bases with no gene match: 6. CDR1 GTSNPN and CDR2 SVGIG come from the germline V gene (reference sequence). The CDR3 has 14 amino acids. The CDR3 nucleotides read TGTGCCTGGAGGGGACTAGTATGGGACAATGAGCAGTTCTTC. Translation: CAWRGLVWDNEQFF. Full variable domain (outside the CDR3, taken from reference TRBV30 and TRBJ2-1): SQTIHQWPATLVQPVGSPLSLECTVEGTSNPNLYWYRQAAGRGLQLLFYSVGIGQISSEVPQNLSASRPQDRQFILSSKKLLLSDSGFYLCAWRGLVWDNEQFFGPGTRLTVL.

V is TRBV18 and J is TRBJ1-2; no clear D gene. V lost 2 bases and J 3 bases, leaving 10 bases between the germline ends. CDR1 is KGHSH and CDR2 is LQKENI in the germline V gene. CDR3 length: 14 amino acids. In DNA form, the CDR3 reads TGTGCCAGCTCACCAGACGGGATGGACTATGGCTACACCTTC. Protein: CASSPDGMDYGYTF.

The V call is TRBV29-1, the J call TRBJ2-5; 8 nucleotides line up with TRBD1. The ends lost 5 bases at V and 4 bases at J; junction bases unmatched: 6. Germline CDR1 reads SQVTM; CDR2 reads ANQGSEA. The CDR3 totals 13 residues. CDR3 sequence: CSVSTGGGETQYF. CDR3 in DNA: TGCAGCGTTAGTACAGGGGGTGGAGAGACCCAGTACTTC. The variable domain in full, with the rest retrieved from reference TRBV29-1 and TRBJ2-5, is SAVISQKPSRDICQRGTSLTIQCQVDSQVTMMFWYRQQPGQSLTLIATANQGSEATYESGFVIDKFPISRPNLTFSTLTVSNMSPEDSSIYLCSVSTGGGETQYFGPGTRLLVL.

V usage is TRBV30 and J usage is TRBJ2-7; D remains ambiguous. Per the germline V gene, CDR1 is GTSNPN and CDR2 is SVGIG (reference sequence). Deletions cut 0 bases from V and 4 bases from J, with 16 bases between. The CDR3 runs to 15 residues. The CDR3 is CAWSVRFQDSYEQYF. DNA for the CDR3: TGTGCCTGGAGTGTACGATTCCAGGATTCTTACGAGCAGTACTTC.

This clone was counted only a few times. Other DNA sequences within the sample encode an identical CDR3. The V call is TRBV20-1, the J call TRBJ2-5; D unresolved. Trimming pared 2 bases from V and 1 base from J, leaving 2 bases between. This CDR3 is built from 11 residues. Germline loops: CDR1 DFQATT, CDR2 SNEGSKA (reference sequence). DNA for the CDR3: TGCAGTGCTAGACCCCAAGAGACCCAGTACTTC. Its protein product is CSARPQETQYF.

V and J are TRBV4-1 and TRBJ2-2, with D perhaps matching TRBD1 (5 bases). The CDR3 is 16 amino acids. Germline V CDR1 and CDR2: MGHRA, YSYEKL. Trimming stripped 4 bases from V and 0 bases from J, with 12 bases between. CDR3 DNA: TGCGCCAGCAGCCGACAGACAAATTCGAACACCGGGGAGCTGTTTTTT. This encodes CASSRQTNSNTGELFF.

This clone showed up just a few times. This rearrangement joins TRBV28 to TRBJ2-1, with TRBD2 matching over 7 bases. CDR3 length: 16 amino acids. Germline assignment: CDR1 MDHEN and CDR2 SYDVKM. V shed 6 bases and J 5 bases; nucleotides not matched to a gene: 13. The CDR3: CASRGTTKFFNNEQFF. Written as DNA, the CDR3 is TGTGCCAGCAGGGGGACTACCAAATTCTTCAACAATGAGCAGTTCTTC. Variable domain in full (rest from reference TRBV28 and TRBJ2-1): DVKVTQSSRYLVKRTGEKVFLECVQDMDHENMFWYRQDPGLGLRLIYFSYDVKMKEKGDIPEGYSVSREKKERFSLILESASTNQTSMYLCASRGTTKFFNNEQFFGPGTRLTVL.